Listed below are T cell receptor beta chains from one sample, sequenced in a study of graft-versus-host responses after intestinal transplantation. TCRdb keeps only in-frame clones here, not all; method: immunoSEQ multiplex PCR. The table lists about 80,000 clones, about 89% of them singletons. These receptors' antigens are unknown. The sample consisted of unstimulated CD4+ T cells sorted from spleen or lymph node cells, taken before intestinal transplant. These TCRs come from a human donor who received an intestinal transplant. Both conserved end residues are part of each CDR3. The D gene is left open where the match is weak. Size is stated for part of the rows, as once, few or many counts, or as a class when the clone is expanded.

abundance,v_gene,j_gene,d_gene,CDR3aa,CDR3nt
.,TRBV5-5,TRBJ2-7,.,CASSPSDSSYEQYF,TGTGCCAGCAGCCCCTCCGACAGCTCCTACGAGCAGTACTTC
.,TRBV28,TRBJ2-7,TRBD1,CASGTVGYEQYF,TGTGCCAGCGGGACAGTAGGCTACGAGCAGTACTTC
.,TRBV2,TRBJ1-1,.,CASIYLKNTEAFF,TGTGCCAGCATCTACCTCAAGAACACTGAAGCTTTCTTT
.,TRBV6-6,TRBJ2-7,.,CASSFGSGSRYEQYF,TGTGCCAGCAGTTTTGGGAGCGGAAGCCGATACGAGCAGTACTTC
.,TRBV28,TRBJ2-7,.,CASMGESYEQYF,TGTGCCAGCATGGGAGAATCCTACGAGCAGTACTTC
.,TRBV28,TRBJ2-7,.,CASSSHTLRGQYF,TGTGCCAGCAGTTCACACACATTACGGGGGCAGTACTTC
.,TRBV28,TRBJ1-5,TRBD1,CASSPVTGKGQPQHF,TGTGCCAGCAGCCCTGTGACAGGGAAGGGTCAGCCCCAGCATTTT
.,TRBV11-2,TRBJ2-1,TRBD2,CASSLVSGRLYNEQFF,TGTGCCAGCAGCTTAGTTAGCGGGAGGCTGTACAATGAGCAGTTCTTC
.,TRBV28,TRBJ1-5,.,CASSSIGQPQHF,TGTGCCAGCAGTTCTATCGGTCAGCCCCAGCATTTT
once,TRBV28,TRBJ1-1,.,CASSPIRDIMNTEAFF,TGTGCCAGCAGCCCTATAAGGGACATTATGAACACTGAAGCTTTCTTT
few,TRBV4-2,TRBJ2-7,.,CASSQGAGSSYEQYF,TGTGCCAGCAGCCAAGGGGCGGGGAGCTCCTACGAGCAGTACTTC
.,TRBV5-1,TRBJ2-7,.,CASSSQGESYEQYF,TGCGCCAGCAGCTCCCAGGGTGAGTCCTACGAGCAGTACTTC
.,TRBV10-2,TRBJ1-1,.,CASSAQGKRTEAFF,TGCGCCAGCAGTGCCCAGGGGAAGAGGACTGAAGCTTTCTTT
.,TRBV13,TRBJ1-2,.,CASSSTFDNRYGYTF,TGTGCCAGCAGCTCAACTTTTGACAACCGCTATGGCTACACCTTC
.,TRBV15,TRBJ1-1,.,CATSRDLRDWGAFF,TGTGCCACCAGCAGAGACCTGAGGGATTGGGGAGCTTTCTTT
.,TRBV2,TRBJ1-1,TRBD1,CASSERVRGQNTEAFF,TGTGCCAGCAGTGAACGGGTCAGGGGGCAAAACACTGAAGCTTTCTTT
few,TRBV9,TRBJ2-5,TRBD1,CASSLTGTGRETQYF,TGTGCCAGCAGCCTCACCGGGACAGGGCGCGAGACCCAGTACTTC
.,TRBV7-4,TRBJ2-7,TRBD1,CASSPVGTGDYEQYF,TGTGCCAGCAGCCCGGTCGGGACAGGGGACTACGAGCAGTACTTC
.,TRBV5-1,TRBJ2-4,TRBD1,CASSPGQGGPKNIQYF,TGCGCCAGCAGCCCCGGACAGGGTGGGCCCAAAAACATTCAGTACTTC
few,TRBV7-9,TRBJ1-3,TRBD1,CASSLQGAQGNTIYF,TGTGCCAGCAGCCTACAGGGGGCTCAGGGAAACACCATATATTTT
.,TRBV7-3,TRBJ2-1,.,CASSPSGTVYNEQFF,TGTGCCAGCAGTCCCTCGGGAACGGTCTACAATGAGCAGTTCTTC
.,TRBV6-1,TRBJ2-1,.,CASSEGLLEEQFF,TGTGCCAGCAGTGAAGGCCTCCTCGAGGAGCAGTTCTTC
.,TRBV7-2,TRBJ2-5,TRBD2,CASSLVAGGQETQYF,TGTGCCAGCAGCTTAGTTGCGGGAGGGCAGGAGACCCAGTACTTC
.,TRBV28,TRBJ2-1,TRBD2,CATAGGGYNEQFF,TGTGCCACAGCGGGGGGGGGATACAATGAGCAGTTCTTC
.,TRBV2,TRBJ2-3,TRBD2,CASSDGGEYTQYF,TGTGCCAGCAGTGACGGGGGGGAGTATACGCAGTATTTT